What follows describes a single T cell receptor beta chain. This sample was taken from a study of shared clonotypes between healthy human individuals. Sorted-subset replicate PCR reactions were performed with about 200 ng DNA, corresponding to tens of thousands of T cell genomes. This table comes from immunoSEQ multiplex PCR, and its TCRdb copy is limited to in-frame clones, with some not included. The data contain roughly 2 million clones, 90% to 96% of them singletons. The CDR3 runs 14 residues. Germline V lookup: CDR1 ENHRY, CDR2 SYGVKD. V lost 6 bases and J 8 bases, leaving 16 bases between the germline ends.

The chain couples TRBV10-3 to TRBJ1-4; D call uncertain. Sequenced sample: naive CD4+ T cells sorted from blood. Subset reported: CD45RA+ positively selected. This receptor was identified in a man between 18 and 29 years old in good health. The CDR3 region has the DNA TGTGCCATCAGCGAGGTCGGCCCGGGGGAAAAACTGTTTTTT. Residues: CAISEVGPGEKLFF.